A selection of T cell receptor beta chains follows, all from one sample in a study of spatial heterogeneity in lung cancer. In TCRdb, the 5' RACE reads were re-called with MiXCR into one record per CDR3 protein. The table has about 94,000 distinct CDR3 sequences, approximately 20% seen once. Sequenced material: PBMCs, taken at follow-up. These receptors originate from a male donor with early-stage non-small cell lung cancer. Both conserved end residues are part of each CDR3. A D gene is named only where the DNA matches it firmly. Only some rows state a clone size, as once, few, many or a class for expanded clones.

j_call: TRBJ1-2
clone_size: -
v_call: TRBV4-1
d_call: -
cdr3_nt: TGCGCCAGCAGCCAAGGCCTTCTGGGACCTGGCTACACCTTC
cdr3_aa: CASSQGLLGPGYTF

j_call: TRBJ2-2
clone_size: -
v_call: TRBV3-1
d_call: TRBD1
cdr3_nt: TGTGCCAGCAACCGACAGGGGAACACCGGGGAGCTGTTTTTT
cdr3_aa: CASNRQGNTGELFF

j_call: TRBJ2-7
clone_size: -
v_call: TRBV5-6
d_call: -
cdr3_nt: TGTGCCAGCAGCCATTGGGCGCGGACAACCTCCTACGAGCAGTACTTC
cdr3_aa: CASSHWARTTSYEQYF

j_call: TRBJ1-4
clone_size: few
v_call: TRBV6-6
d_call: -
cdr3_nt: TGTGCCAGCGAGGCAGCCGAAAAACTGTTTTTT
cdr3_aa: CASEAAEKLFF

j_call: TRBJ1-4
clone_size: -
v_call: TRBV12-3/TRBV12-4
d_call: TRBD1
cdr3_nt: TGTGCCAGCAGTTTAGTCATATATACAGGGGGGTTAGACGAAAAACTGTTTTTT
cdr3_aa: CASSLVIYTGGLDEKLFF

j_call: TRBJ1-4
clone_size: -
v_call: TRBV3-1
d_call: -
cdr3_nt: TGTGCCAGCAGCCAAAATAAGGGGCGTAAAGAAAAACTGTTTTTT
cdr3_aa: CASSQNKGRKEKLFF

j_call: TRBJ2-3
clone_size: many
v_call: TRBV6-1
d_call: -
cdr3_nt: TGTGCCAGCGGGGTGGAGAGTAGCACAGATACGCAGTATTTT
cdr3_aa: CASGVESSTDTQYF

j_call: TRBJ1-1
clone_size: few
v_call: TRBV6-7
d_call: -
cdr3_nt: TGTGCCAGCAGCAAATCCGGGACTCACTTTTTGAACACTGAAGCTTTCTTT
cdr3_aa: CASSKSGTHFLNTEAFF

j_call: TRBJ2-3
clone_size: few
v_call: TRBV20-1
d_call: TRBD2
cdr3_nt: TGCAGTGCTACAGCGGGGACCTTCACAGATACGCAGTATTTT
cdr3_aa: CSATAGTFTDTQYF

j_call: TRBJ2-1
clone_size: -
v_call: TRBV7-2
d_call: -
cdr3_nt: TGTGCCAGCAGCCCCCAAAGTGGGCAGGGGACCTGGAATGAGCAGTTCTTC
cdr3_aa: CASSPQSGQGTWNEQFF

j_call: TRBJ2-7
clone_size: few
v_call: TRBV12-3/TRBV12-4
d_call: TRBD2
cdr3_nt: TGTGCCAGCAGTCGAACTAGCGGGAGGGTGAGCGAGCAGTACTTC
cdr3_aa: CASSRTSGRVSEQYF

j_call: TRBJ2-1
clone_size: many
v_call: TRBV19
d_call: TRBD2
cdr3_nt: TGTGCCAGTAGTCAAGGACTAGCGGGCGAGCAGTTCTTC
cdr3_aa: CASSQGLAGEQFF

j_call: TRBJ2-5
clone_size: -
v_call: TRBV4-3
d_call: -
cdr3_nt: TGCGCCAGCAGCCAAGATTGGACAGACCAAGAGACCCAGTACTTC
cdr3_aa: CASSQDWTDQETQYF

j_call: TRBJ2-3
clone_size: -
v_call: TRBV10-1
d_call: -
cdr3_nt: TGCGCCAGCAGTGAGTCGGGTTCGAGCACAGATACGCAGTATTTT
cdr3_aa: CASSESGSSTDTQYF

j_call: TRBJ1-6
clone_size: -
v_call: TRBV20-1
d_call: TRBD1
cdr3_nt: TGCAGTGCTCAAACCCGACAGGGGGAATATTCACCCCTCCACTTT
cdr3_aa: CSAQTRQGEYSPLHF

j_call: TRBJ2-3
clone_size: -
v_call: TRBV12-3/TRBV12-4
d_call: TRBD2
cdr3_nt: TGTGCCAGCAGTTTAGCATCCCAACCTAGCGGGCGCACAGATACGCAGTATTTT
cdr3_aa: CASSLASQPSGRTDTQYF

j_call: TRBJ2-2
clone_size: -
v_call: TRBV7-3
d_call: -
cdr3_nt: TGTGCCAGCAGTCCTACTTGGGGCACCGGGGAGCTGTTTTTT
cdr3_aa: CASSPTWGTGELFF

j_call: TRBJ2-1
clone_size: many
v_call: TRBV24-1
d_call: -
cdr3_nt: TGTGCCACCAGTGATATCTGGACAGACAATGAGCAGTTCTTC
cdr3_aa: CATSDIWTDNEQFF

j_call: TRBJ2-3
clone_size: -
v_call: TRBV29-1
d_call: -
cdr3_nt: TGCAGCGTCGAACCCGGAGGGGCAGATACGCAGTATTTT
cdr3_aa: CSVEPGGADTQYF

j_call: TRBJ1-1
clone_size: -
v_call: TRBV2
d_call: -
cdr3_nt: TGTGCCAGCAGTCAAGGGGCCATGAACACTGAAGCTTTCTTT
cdr3_aa: CASSQGAMNTEAFF

j_call: TRBJ1-1
clone_size: few
v_call: TRBV18
d_call: -
cdr3_nt: TGTGCCAGCTCACTCCAGGGTGGAACTGAAGCTTTCTTT
cdr3_aa: CASSLQGGTEAFF

j_call: TRBJ2-7
clone_size: many
v_call: TRBV7-2
d_call: -
cdr3_nt: TGTGCCAGCAGCCTTGGTTGGGGGAACGAGCAGTACTTC
cdr3_aa: CASSLGWGNEQYF

j_call: TRBJ2-7
clone_size: few
v_call: TRBV20-1
d_call: TRBD2
cdr3_nt: TGCAGTGCGATTAGCGGGACTACCTACGAGCAGTACTTC
cdr3_aa: CSAISGTTYEQYF

j_call: TRBJ2-3
clone_size: -
v_call: TRBV11-2
d_call: TRBD2
cdr3_nt: TGTGCCAGCACGCCTTCTTTGCGGGGGGGACCAGATACGCAGTATTTT
cdr3_aa: CASTPSLRGGPDTQYF

j_call: TRBJ1-2
clone_size: few
v_call: TRBV5-6
d_call: TRBD1
cdr3_nt: TGTGCCAGCAGCTTGGTGGGCAGGGGGATAGCTAACTATGGCTACACCTTC
cdr3_aa: CASSLVGRGIANYGYTF

j_call: TRBJ2-1
clone_size: few
v_call: TRBV20-1
d_call: TRBD2
cdr3_nt: TGCAGTGCGGAATGGACTAGCGGGGTATACAATGAGCAGTTCTTC
cdr3_aa: CSAEWTSGVYNEQFF

j_call: TRBJ2-3
clone_size: few
v_call: TRBV4-1
d_call: -
cdr3_nt: TGCGCCAGCAGCCAAGTTTTCTCTTCCGGACATAATACGCAGTATTTT
cdr3_aa: CASSQVFSSGHNTQYF

j_call: TRBJ2-7
clone_size: -
v_call: TRBV6-2/TRBV6-3
d_call: TRBD2
cdr3_nt: TGTGCCAGCAGTCCTCCGGGACTAGCGAACGAGCAGTACTTC
cdr3_aa: CASSPPGLANEQYF

j_call: TRBJ2-1
clone_size: few
v_call: TRBV4-1
d_call: TRBD2
cdr3_nt: TGCGCCAGCAGCCAAGAAAGACTAGCGGGAAACAATGAGCAGTTCTTC
cdr3_aa: CASSQERLAGNNEQFF

j_call: TRBJ2-1
clone_size: -
v_call: TRBV9
d_call: -
cdr3_nt: TGTGCCAGCAGTGAAGCGGGCCCCTCCTACAATGAGCAGTTCTTC
cdr3_aa: CASSEAGPSYNEQFF

j_call: TRBJ2-7
clone_size: -
v_call: TRBV20-1
d_call: -
cdr3_nt: TGCGGTGCTAGCGCCCTGAGGGGGAACGAGCAGTACTTC
cdr3_aa: CGASALRGNEQYF

j_call: TRBJ2-1
clone_size: many
v_call: TRBV7-8
d_call: TRBD1
cdr3_nt: TGTGCCAGCAGCTTCCCAAATGAAGGGGGCGCGAGGAATGAGCAGTTCTTC
cdr3_aa: CASSFPNEGGARNEQFF

j_call: TRBJ2-2
clone_size: many
v_call: TRBV7-9
d_call: -
cdr3_nt: TGTGCCAGCAGCTTAGCGTTTACAGGGCGGAACACCGGGGAGCTGTTTTTT
cdr3_aa: CASSLAFTGRNTGELFF

j_call: TRBJ2-1
clone_size: medium-sized
v_call: TRBV5-1
d_call: TRBD2
cdr3_nt: TGCGCCAGCAGCCATGGACTAGCCGCTTCCTCCTACAATGAGCAGTTCTTC
cdr3_aa: CASSHGLAASSYNEQFF

j_call: TRBJ1-6
clone_size: -
v_call: TRBV10-3
d_call: -
cdr3_nt: TGTGCCATCAGTGAGTCGCGGGACTCGAGTTCACCCCTCCACTTT
cdr3_aa: CAISESRDSSSPLHF

j_call: TRBJ1-2
clone_size: -
v_call: TRBV5-5
d_call: -
cdr3_nt: TGTGTCAGCAGCCAACAGGGTAACTATGGCTACACCTTC
cdr3_aa: CVSSQQGNYGYTF

j_call: TRBJ2-3
clone_size: -
v_call: TRBV24-1
d_call: TRBD2
cdr3_nt: TGTGCCACCAGTGAGGCACTAGCGGGTTCTCTTTATACGCAGTATTTT
cdr3_aa: CATSEALAGSLYTQYF

j_call: TRBJ2-3
clone_size: many
v_call: TRBV3-1
d_call: -
cdr3_nt: TGTGCCAGCAGCCAAGGTCGAAGGCGCCCAGATACGCAGTATTTT
cdr3_aa: CASSQGRRRPDTQYF

j_call: TRBJ2-7
clone_size: many
v_call: TRBV7-8
d_call: TRBD1
cdr3_nt: TGTGCCAGCAGCTTTGGACAGGTGGGATCCTACGAGCAGTACTTC
cdr3_aa: CASSFGQVGSYEQYF

j_call: TRBJ2-2
clone_size: -
v_call: TRBV11-3
d_call: TRBD1
cdr3_nt: TGTGCCAGCTCCGGACAGGGGGCACCCGGGGAGCTGTTTTTT
cdr3_aa: CASSGQGAPGELFF

j_call: TRBJ1-5
clone_size: many
v_call: TRBV5-1
d_call: TRBD1
cdr3_nt: TGCGCCAGCAGCTTGGGAGGGACAGTAGGCAATCAGCCCCAGCATTTT
cdr3_aa: CASSLGGTVGNQPQHF